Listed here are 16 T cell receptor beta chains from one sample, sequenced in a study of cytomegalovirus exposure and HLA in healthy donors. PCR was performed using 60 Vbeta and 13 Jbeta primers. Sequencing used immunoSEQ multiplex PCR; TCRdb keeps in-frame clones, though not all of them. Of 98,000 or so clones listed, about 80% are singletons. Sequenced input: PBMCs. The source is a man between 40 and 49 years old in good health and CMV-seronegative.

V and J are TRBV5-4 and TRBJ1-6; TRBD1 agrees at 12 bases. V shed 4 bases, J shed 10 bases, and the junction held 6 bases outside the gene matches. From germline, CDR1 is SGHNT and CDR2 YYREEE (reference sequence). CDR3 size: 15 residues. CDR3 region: CASSKGQGARSPLHF. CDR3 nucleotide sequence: TGTGCCAGCAGCAAGGGACAGGGGGCTAGGTCACCCCTCCACTTT.

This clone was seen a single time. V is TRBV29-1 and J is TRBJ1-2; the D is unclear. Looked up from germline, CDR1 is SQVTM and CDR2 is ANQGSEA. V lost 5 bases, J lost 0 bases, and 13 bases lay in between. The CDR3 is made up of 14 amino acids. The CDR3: CSVSHGSANYGYTF. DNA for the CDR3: TGCAGCGTTAGTCATGGCTCAGCTAACTATGGCTACACCTTC.

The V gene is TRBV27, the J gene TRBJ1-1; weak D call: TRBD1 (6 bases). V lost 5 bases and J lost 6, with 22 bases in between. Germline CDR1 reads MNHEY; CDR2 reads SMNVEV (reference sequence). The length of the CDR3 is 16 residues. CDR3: CASSPGQTLLLSEAFF. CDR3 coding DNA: TGTGCCAGCAGTCCCGGACAGACTCTCCTTCTCTCTGAAGCTTTCTTT.

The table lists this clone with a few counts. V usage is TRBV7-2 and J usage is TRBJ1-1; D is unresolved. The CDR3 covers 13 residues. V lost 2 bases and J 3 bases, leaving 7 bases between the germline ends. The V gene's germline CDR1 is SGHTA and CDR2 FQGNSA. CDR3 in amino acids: CASSLTADTEAFF. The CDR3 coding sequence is TGTGCCAGCAGCTTAACGGCGGACACTGAAGCTTTCTTT.

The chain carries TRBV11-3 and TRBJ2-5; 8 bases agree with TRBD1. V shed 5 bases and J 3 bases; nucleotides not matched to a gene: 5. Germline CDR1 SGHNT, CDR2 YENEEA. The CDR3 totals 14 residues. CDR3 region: CASSLRTGKETQYF. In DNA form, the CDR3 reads TGTGCCAGCAGCCTGCGGACAGGGAAAGAGACCCAGTACTTC. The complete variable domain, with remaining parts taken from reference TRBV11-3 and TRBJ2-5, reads EAGVVQSPRYKIIEKKQPVAFWCNPISGHNTLYWYLQNLGQGPELLIRYENEEAVDDSQLPKDRFSAERLKGVDSTLKIQPAELGDSAVYLCASSLRTGKETQYFGPGTRLLVL.

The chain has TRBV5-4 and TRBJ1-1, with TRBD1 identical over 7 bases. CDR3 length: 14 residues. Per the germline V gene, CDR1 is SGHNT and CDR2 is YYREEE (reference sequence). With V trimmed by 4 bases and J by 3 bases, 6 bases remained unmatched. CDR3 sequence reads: CASSPGTEYTEAFF. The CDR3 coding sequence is TGTGCCAGCAGCCCGGGGACAGAGTACACTGAAGCTTTCTTT.

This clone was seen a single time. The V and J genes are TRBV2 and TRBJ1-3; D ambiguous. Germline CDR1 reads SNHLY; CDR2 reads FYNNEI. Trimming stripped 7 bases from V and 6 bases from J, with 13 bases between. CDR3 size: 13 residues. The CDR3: CASTEETLNTIYF. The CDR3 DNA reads TGTGCCAGCACGGAGGAAACACTAAACACCATATATTTT.

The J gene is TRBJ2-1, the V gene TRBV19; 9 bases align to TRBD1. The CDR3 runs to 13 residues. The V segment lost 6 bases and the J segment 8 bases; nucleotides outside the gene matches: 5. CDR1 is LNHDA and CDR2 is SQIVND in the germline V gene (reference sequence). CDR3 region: CASSRDREYEQFF. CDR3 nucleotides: TGTGCCAGTAGCCGGGACAGGGAATATGAGCAGTTCTTC.

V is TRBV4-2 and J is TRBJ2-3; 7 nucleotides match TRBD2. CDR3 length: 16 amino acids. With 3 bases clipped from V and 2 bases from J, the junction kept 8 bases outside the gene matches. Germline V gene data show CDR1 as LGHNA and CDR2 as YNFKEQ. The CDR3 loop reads CASSQGAGINTDTQYF. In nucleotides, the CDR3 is TGTGCCAGCAGCCAGGGAGCGGGGATTAACACAGATACGCAGTATTTT.

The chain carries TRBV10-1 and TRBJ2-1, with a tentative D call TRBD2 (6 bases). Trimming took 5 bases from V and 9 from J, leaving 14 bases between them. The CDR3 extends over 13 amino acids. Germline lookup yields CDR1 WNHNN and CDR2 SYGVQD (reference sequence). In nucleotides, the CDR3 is TGCGCCAGCAGTCCCGGGGGTGTTGTTGAGCAGTTCTTC. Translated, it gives CASSPGGVVEQFF.

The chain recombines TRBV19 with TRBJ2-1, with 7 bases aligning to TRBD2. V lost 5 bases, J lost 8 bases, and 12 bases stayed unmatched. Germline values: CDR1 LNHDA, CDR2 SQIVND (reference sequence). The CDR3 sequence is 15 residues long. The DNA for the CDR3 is TGTGCCAGTAGTCCAGGGACTACCCTCTTTTATGAGCAGTTCTTC. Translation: CASSPGTTLFYEQFF.

The CDR3 bases are TGTGCCAGCAAGACAGGGGGCAGTCAGCCCCAGCATTTT. This sequence encodes CASKTGGSQPQHF. The chain recombines TRBV28 with TRBJ1-5, with 10 bases aligning to TRBD1. J gave up 6 bases and V 7 bases, and 3 bases lay outside the gene matches. The CDR3 has 13 amino acids. Germline-derived CDR1 and CDR2 are MDHEN and SYDVKM.

CDR3 DNA: TGTGCCAGCAACCCTCTCTCGGGGGGACCCTACGAGCAGTACTTC. This sequence encodes CASNPLSGGPYEQYF. The chain links TRBV7-9 to TRBJ2-7, with 7 nucleotides matching TRBD2. The CDR3 has 15 amino acids. Trimming removed 7 bases from V and 2 bases from J; junction bases left unmatched: 11. Germline CDR1 reads SEHNR; CDR2 reads FQNEAQ (reference sequence).

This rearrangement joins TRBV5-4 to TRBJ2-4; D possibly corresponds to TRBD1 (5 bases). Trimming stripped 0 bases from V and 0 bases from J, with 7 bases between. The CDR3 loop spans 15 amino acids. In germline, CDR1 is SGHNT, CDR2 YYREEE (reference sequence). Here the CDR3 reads CASSLEGVAKNIQYF. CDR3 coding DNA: TGTGCCAGCAGCTTGGAAGGGGTAGCCAAAAACATTCAGTACTTC.

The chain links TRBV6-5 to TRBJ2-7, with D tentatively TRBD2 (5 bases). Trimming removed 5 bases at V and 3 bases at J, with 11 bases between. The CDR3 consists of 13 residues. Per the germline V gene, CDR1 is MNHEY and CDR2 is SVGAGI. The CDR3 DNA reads TGTGCCAGCAGTATAGGACTCAGCTACGAGCAGTACTTC. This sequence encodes CASSIGLSYEQYF.

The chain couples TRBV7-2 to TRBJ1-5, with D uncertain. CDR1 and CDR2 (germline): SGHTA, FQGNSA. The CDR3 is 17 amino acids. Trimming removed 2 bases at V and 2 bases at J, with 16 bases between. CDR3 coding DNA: TGTGCCAGCAGCTTATTCTCTGCCGGGTTGGGCAATCAGCCCCAGCATTTT. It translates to CASSLFSAGLGNQPQHF.